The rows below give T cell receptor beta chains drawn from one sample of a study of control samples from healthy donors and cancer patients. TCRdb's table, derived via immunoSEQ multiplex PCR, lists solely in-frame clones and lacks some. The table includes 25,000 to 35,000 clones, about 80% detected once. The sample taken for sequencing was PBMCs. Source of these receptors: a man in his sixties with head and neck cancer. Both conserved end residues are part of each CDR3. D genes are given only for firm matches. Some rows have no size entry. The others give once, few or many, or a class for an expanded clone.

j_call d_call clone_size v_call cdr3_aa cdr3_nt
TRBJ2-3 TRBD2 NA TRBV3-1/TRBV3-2 CASSRTWGRELSTDTQYF TGTGCCAGCAGCCGGACCTGGGGGAGGGAATTAAGCACAGATACGCAGTATTTT
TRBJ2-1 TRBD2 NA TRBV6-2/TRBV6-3 CASSGAGGRYNEQFF TGTGCCAGCAGCGGAGCGGGAGGGCGTTACAATGAGCAGTTCTTC
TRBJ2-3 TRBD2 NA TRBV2 CASNPTSGSPDTQYF TGTGCCAGCAACCCGACTAGCGGGAGTCCAGATACGCAGTATTTT
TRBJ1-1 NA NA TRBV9 CASSVADSEAFF TGTGCCAGCAGCGTAGCCGACTCTGAAGCTTTCTTT
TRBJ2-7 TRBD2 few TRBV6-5 CASTTLAGTYEQYF TGTGCCAGCACGACACTAGCGGGAACCTACGAGCAGTACTTC
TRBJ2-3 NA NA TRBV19 CASRGQPGTSTDTQYF TGTGCCTCTAGAGGACAGCCAGGAACTAGCACAGATACGCAGTATTTT
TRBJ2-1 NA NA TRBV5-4 CASSRDASSYNEQFF TGTGCCAGCAGCCGGGACGCCAGCTCCTACAATGAGCAGTTCTTC
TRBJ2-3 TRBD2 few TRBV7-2 CASSLAFGLWGLNTDTQYF TGTGCCAGCAGCTTAGCGTTTGGCCTTTGGGGACTAAACACAGATACGCAGTATTTT
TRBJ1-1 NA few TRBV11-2 CASSFRGYTEAFF TGTGCCAGCAGCTTTCGTGGCTACACTGAAGCTTTCTTT
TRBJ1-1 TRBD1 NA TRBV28 CASSDRDEAFF TGTGCCAGCTCGGACAGGGACGAAGCTTTCTTT
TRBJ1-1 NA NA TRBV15 CATSRAGLRGTEAFF TGTGCCACCAGCAGAGCGGGACTCCGAGGTACTGAAGCTTTCTTT
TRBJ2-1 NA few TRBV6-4 CASSEMRNNEQFF TGTGCCAGCAGTGAAATGCGAAACAATGAGCAGTTCTTC
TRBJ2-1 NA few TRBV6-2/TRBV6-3 CASSYRLPLDYNEQFF TGTGCCAGCAGTTACCGCCTCCCACTAGATTACAATGAGCAGTTCTTC
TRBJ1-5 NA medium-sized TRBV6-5 CASRWYREAQPQHF TGTGCCAGCAGGTGGTACAGGGAGGCTCAGCCCCAGCATTTT
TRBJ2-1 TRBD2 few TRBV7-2 CASSSRLAGVTYNEQFF TGTGCCAGCAGCTCCAGACTAGCGGGAGTTACCTACAATGAGCAGTTCTTC
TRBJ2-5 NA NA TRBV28 CASSLFPQETQYF TGTGCCAGCAGTTTATTCCCTCAAGAGACCCAGTACTTC